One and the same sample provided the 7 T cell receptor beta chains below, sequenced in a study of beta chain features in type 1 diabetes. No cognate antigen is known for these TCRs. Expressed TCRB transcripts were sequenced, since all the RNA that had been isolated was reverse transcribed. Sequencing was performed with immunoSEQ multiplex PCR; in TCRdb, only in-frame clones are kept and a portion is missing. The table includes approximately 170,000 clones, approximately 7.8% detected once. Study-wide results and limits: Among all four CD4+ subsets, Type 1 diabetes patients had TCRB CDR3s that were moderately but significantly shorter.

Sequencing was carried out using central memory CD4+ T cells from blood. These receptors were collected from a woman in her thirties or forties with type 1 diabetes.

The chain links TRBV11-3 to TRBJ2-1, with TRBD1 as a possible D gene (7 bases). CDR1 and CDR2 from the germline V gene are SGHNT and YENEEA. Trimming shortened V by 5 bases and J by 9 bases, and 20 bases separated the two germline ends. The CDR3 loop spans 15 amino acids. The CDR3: CASSPRDSSGGEQFF. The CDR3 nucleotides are TGTGCCAGCAGCCCGAGGGACTCCTCAGGGGGTGAGCAGTTCTTC.

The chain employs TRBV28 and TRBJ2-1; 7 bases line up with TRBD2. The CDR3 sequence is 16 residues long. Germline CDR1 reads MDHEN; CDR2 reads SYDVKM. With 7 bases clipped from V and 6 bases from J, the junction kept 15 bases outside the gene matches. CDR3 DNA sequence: TGTGCCAGCACTCCCACATCTAGTACGGGAGGCAATGAGCAGTTCTTC. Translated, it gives CASTPTSSTGGNEQFF.

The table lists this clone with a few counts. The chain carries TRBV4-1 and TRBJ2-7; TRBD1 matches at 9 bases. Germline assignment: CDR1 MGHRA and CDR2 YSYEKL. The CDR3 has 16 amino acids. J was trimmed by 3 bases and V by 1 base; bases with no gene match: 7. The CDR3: CASSQVSRTGDYEQYF. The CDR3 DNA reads TGCGCCAGCAGCCAAGTGTCTCGGACAGGGGACTACGAGCAGTACTTC.

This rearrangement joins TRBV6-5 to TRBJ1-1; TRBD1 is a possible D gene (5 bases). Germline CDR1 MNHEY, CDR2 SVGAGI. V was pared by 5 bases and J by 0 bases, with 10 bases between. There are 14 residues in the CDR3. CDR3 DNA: TGTGCCAGCAGTCGACAGCACTTGAACACTGAAGCTTTCTTT. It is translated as CASSRQHLNTEAFF.

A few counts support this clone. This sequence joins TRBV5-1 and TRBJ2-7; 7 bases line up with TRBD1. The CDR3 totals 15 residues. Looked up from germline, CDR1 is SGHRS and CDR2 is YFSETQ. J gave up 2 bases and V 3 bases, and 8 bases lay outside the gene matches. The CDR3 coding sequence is TGCGCCAGCAGCTCTTTGACAGGGCTCACCTACGAGCAGTACTTC. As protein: CASSSLTGLTYEQYF.

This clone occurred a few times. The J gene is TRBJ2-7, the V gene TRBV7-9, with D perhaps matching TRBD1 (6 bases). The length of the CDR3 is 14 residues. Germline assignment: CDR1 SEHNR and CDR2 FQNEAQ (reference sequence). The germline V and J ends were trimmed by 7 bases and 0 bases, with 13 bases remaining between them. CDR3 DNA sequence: TGTGCCAGCACCAGGGGATTTCGCTCCTACGAGCAGTACTTC. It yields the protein CASTRGFRSYEQYF.

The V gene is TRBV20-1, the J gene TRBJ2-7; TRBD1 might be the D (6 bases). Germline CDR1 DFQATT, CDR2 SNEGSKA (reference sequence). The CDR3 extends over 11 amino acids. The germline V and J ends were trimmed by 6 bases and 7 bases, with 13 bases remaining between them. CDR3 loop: CSAGRTGEQYF. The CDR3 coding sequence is TGCAGTGCAGGACGTACAGGGGAGCAGTACTTC.